These 4 T cell receptor beta chains were all obtained from the same sample, sequenced in a study of T cells expressing NK-cell markers. TCRdb reprocessed the 5' RACE reads, with one entry per CDR3 protein and no DNA. This table lists around 100,000 distinct CDR3 sequences. The sequenced sample consisted of blood T cells: a sorted CD56 or NKG2C T cell subset, CD4+ or CD8+ T cells, or bulk PBMC T cells (not recorded which). The receptors were gathered from a woman between 18 and 70 years old in good health.

The V call is TRBV20-1, the J call TRBJ2-3; TCRdb's D gene call, TRBD2, goes unchecked for lack of DNA. The length of the CDR3 is 14 residues. The germline gives CDR1 DFQATT, CDR2 SNEGSKA (reference sequence). CDR3 in amino acids: CSARSGPNTDTQYF.

The chain joins TRBV20-1 to TRBJ2-2; no DNA is available, so the TRBD1 call from TCRdb remains unchecked. Germline assignment: CDR1 DFQATT and CDR2 SNEGSKA (reference sequence). This CDR3 is built from 15 residues. The CDR3: CSARDPGENTGELFF.

The gene calls are TRBV12-3 or TRBV12-4 and TRBJ2-2; TCRdb's D call, TRBD1, is unchecked because there is no DNA. The CDR3 extends over 13 amino acids. Here the CDR3 reads CASMTENTGELFF.

This rearrangement joins TRBV29-1 to TRBJ2-1; TCRdb indicates TRBD2, and absent DNA this call remains unverified. CDR3 size: 14 residues. Germline-derived CDR1 and CDR2 are SQVTM and ANQGSEA. The CDR3 protein is CSVGGTSAYNEQFF.